This T cell receptor beta chain was captured in a study of cytomegalovirus exposure and HLA in healthy donors. As for the study in general: There were 75 million to 95 million unique TCRs (from HLA-typed donors) in an early data release. Overall study results and limits: The authors listed some 150 TCR beta chains as cytomegalovirus-associated. Common viral pathogens were later found to be apparently linked to several of the most significant clusters.

V trimming: 7 bases; J trimming: 6 bases; junction bases outside the gene matches: 5. CDR3 size: 13 residues. Germline CDR1 and CDR2: MNHNS and SASEGT. Samples came from healthy bone marrow donors. A remark on this clone: Its antigen is currently unknown.

A multiplex PCR was run with 60 Vbeta primers and 13 Jbeta primers. Here immunoSEQ multiplex PCR was the method, and the copy in TCRdb shows in-frame clones only, minus some. This listing includes about 110,000 clones. The rearrangement joins TRBV6-1 to TRBJ1-5, with TRBD1 matching over 8 bases. Specimen: PBMCs. The source is a man between 35 and 55 years old in good health and CMV-seropositive. The CDR3 DNA sequence: TGTGCCAGCAAGGACAGGGCTGGTCAGCCCCAGCATTTT. Translating gives CASKDRAGQPQHF.